One TCR beta chain is described in this entry. Its antigen specificity is not known. The sample holds no much larger clone one base away, and base qualities are not on file. The germline V and J ends show losses of 9 bases and 2 bases respectively, and no gene match explains 7 bases of the junction. CDR1 LNHDA and CDR2 SQIVND were looked up in the germline V gene (reference sequence). The CDR3 has 14 amino acids, counting the end cysteine and phenylalanine. Only the CDR3 DNA is retained, 42 bases long and in frame from the first base. Receptors were amplified or captured by the immunoSEQ multiplex PCR assay. For TCR sequencing, RNA was extracted from every sample and reverse transcribed into cDNA to serve as template. First-strand cDNA was synthesized using SuperScript III with a 2:1 mix of oligo-dT and random hexamers. A synthetic immune receptor repertoire was used to assess amplification bias, and residual bias was removed computationally. The source study handled its data this way. Raw reads were preprocessed to remove errors, and CDR3 was defined by IMGT conventions from the conserved cysteine to phenylalanine. Clonality was computed by normalizing Shannon entropy by log2 of the number of productive unique TCRs and subtracting the result from 1. Scalp TCRbeta sequences were cross-referenced with sorted blood CD4 and CD8 repertoires so that the CD4 or CD8 identity of scalp clones could be inferred. The source is immuneACCESS, and TCRdb retained only in-frame sequences with V and J called. Part of the clones is not carried over; for the studies checked, unresolved V genes explain less than half of this, and the remainder is unexplained. V and J calls and clone size are given by that table; D and trimming were obtained from the DNA. This sample lists about 88,000 clones; 40% to 50% were detected once. Less than 20% of the sample goes to the ten largest clones.

These data come from a study of CD8+ T cells in alopecia areata (dated 2018 in TCRdb). For context, the study as a whole: Treated patients were enrolled in an open-label pilot trial of oral tofacitinib, 5 to 10 mg twice daily, for moderate-to-severe alopecia areata. Patients stayed on tofacitinib for 6 to 18 months and then had 6 months of follow-up off drug so that delayed response and recurrence could be assessed. The SALT score, which quantifies the percentage of affected scalp surface area, was used to measure disease severity in treated patients. In both human patients and the C3H/HeJ mouse model, the study applied high-throughput TCRbeta sequencing to look at T cell clonal expansion in alopecia areata. In humans, TCRbeta sequencing was performed on scalp tissue and on sorted CD4+ and CD8+ peripheral blood T cells from healthy controls and from patients with patchy or totalis/universalis alopecia areata. Biopsies were taken from tofacitinib-treated patients at baseline and at 4 and 24 weeks of treatment, and a later scalp biopsy was taken in several of the tofacitinib-treated patients. Clonality in the scalp was compared among normal scalp (n=4), patchy alopecia areata scalp (n=8), and alopecia totalis/universalis scalp (n=8). The RNA source kit depended on sample type: the PAXgene miRNA kit for fixed scalp, the miRNeasy kit for PBMCs, and the RNeasy kit for mouse skin. TCRbeta CDR3 regions were amplified by immunoSEQ multiplex PCR with 35 Vbeta forward and 13 Jbeta reverse primers.

General study outcomes and caveats: During tofacitinib treatment, many expanded lesional clones stuck around in both scalp and blood, and this persistence may partly explain why relapse happens after treatment is stopped. Compared with normal scalp, lesional scalp, particularly in alopecia totalis/universalis, had higher clonality and more expanded CD8+ clones, which suggests antigenic drive. Tofacitinib significantly decreased scalp clonality and the number of expanded CD8+ clones among the top 100 scalp clones. Because the treated cohort was small and included a single nonresponder, larger studies are needed to assess links between baseline CD8+ expansion and response. Shared TCR sequences between patients were less evident than in mice, which may be partly attributable to HLA diversity in the patient population. Unlike mouse skin, where gammadelta T cells dominate, normal human skin contains resident alphabeta T cells that get sequenced too, which complicates analysis of the scalp TCR repertoire.

The meaning of the sample's time point label: less than 30 weeks on oral tofacitinib. The sample's treatment or condition label is to be understood as: oral pan-JAK inhibitor, 5-10 mg twice daily. Lesional scalp punch biopsies and peripheral blood were obtained from alopecia areata patients. PBMCs were separated by density centrifugation and stained for CD3, CD4 and CD8, after which CD4+ and CD8+ T cells were sorted on a FACSAria. The source material was CD8+ T cells sorted from blood, sampled at week 24, from a patient treated with tofacitinib. This sequence uses TRBV19 and TRBJ1-2, with 9 bases in between that match TRBD1. This TCR was sampled from a human donor with alopecia areata. CDR3 protein: CASTFGTGNYGYTF. The bases read TGTGCCAGCACATTCGGGACAGGGAACTATGGCTACACCTTC.